The 9 T cell receptor beta chains presented below share a single source sample, sequenced in a study of T cell responses to AZD1222 COVID-19 vaccine. Measured with immunoSEQ multiplex PCR; TCRdb has only the in-frame clones, and not every one. The sample carries approximately 73,000 clones, roughly 84% recorded once. The sample consisted of peripheral blood, taken on day 0 of AZD1222 vaccination. Source of these receptors: an adult in good health.

The J gene is TRBJ1-3, the V gene TRBV29-1; D is unresolved. The CDR3 runs 14 residues. The germline V and J ends were trimmed by 0 bases and 0 bases, with 6 bases remaining between them. CDR1 is SQVTM and CDR2 is ANQGSEA in the germline V gene. The CDR3 nucleotides read TGCAGCGTTGAAGATTCGTACTCTGGAAACACCATATATTTT. The encoded protein is CSVEDSYSGNTIYF.

The chain joins TRBV19 to TRBJ1-6; no reliable D call. Deletions cut 3 bases from V and 5 bases from J, with 5 bases between. The CDR3 spans 13 residues. From germline, CDR1 is LNHDA and CDR2 SQIVND (reference sequence). CDR3 sequence (DNA): TGTGCCAGTAGTATTGACGATAATTCACCCCTCCACTTT. Translated, it gives CASSIDDNSPLHF.

The chain links TRBV4-2 to TRBJ1-4; TRBD1 might be the D (6 bases). Trimming pared 4 bases from V and 3 bases from J, leaving 12 bases between. This CDR3 contains 15 residues. CDR1 and CDR2 from the germline V gene are LGHNA and YNFKEQ. The CDR3, as DNA: TGTGCCAGCAGCCGCTCAGGGGATTCTAATGAAAAACTGTTTTTT. Translation: CASSRSGDSNEKLFF.

The rearrangement links TRBV7-2 to TRBJ1-1, with D unclear. CDR1 is SGHTA, CDR2 FQGNSA, per germline. Trimming shortened V by 4 bases and J by 1 base, and 10 bases separated the two germline ends. The CDR3 spans 14 residues. DNA of the CDR3: TGTGCCAGCAGCTCGGGAACTACGAACACTGAAGCTTTCTTT. It translates to CASSSGTTNTEAFF.

The rearrangement uses TRBV6-6 and TRBJ2-7, with 8 bases aligning to TRBD1. The CDR3 loop spans 17 amino acids. Trimming took 5 bases from V and 0 from J; bases not matched to a gene: 12. CDR1 MNHNY and CDR2 SVGAGI come from the germline V gene (reference sequence). As DNA, the CDR3 is TGTGCCAGCAGTCGGGGCTGGACAGGGCGAAGCTCCTACGAGCAGTACTTC. Amino acids: CASSRGWTGRSSYEQYF.

A few counts support this clone. The chain uses TRBV28 and TRBJ1-6; tentative D call: TRBD1 (5 bases). The CDR3 contains 19 residues. Trimming left V 6 bases short and J 9 bases short, with 30 bases between. Germline V gives CDR1 MDHEN, CDR2 SYDVKM. This CDR3 reads CASRRERGRFALRVSPLHF. The CDR3 bases are TGTGCCAGCAGACGAGAAAGGGGCCGGTTTGCCCTACGGGTTTCACCCCTCCACTTT.

The V gene is TRBV7-8, the J gene TRBJ1-4, with a possible D match to TRBD1 (5 bases). The CDR3 sequence is 15 residues long. Germline values: CDR1 SGHVS, CDR2 FQNEAQ. The V and J ends lost 1 base and 4 bases respectively, with 10 bases between them. Here the CDR3 DNA reads TGTGCCAGCAGCTTAGGGACATGGAATAATGAAAAACTGTTTTTT. It translates to CASSLGTWNNEKLFF. The whole variable domain, remainder taken from reference TRBV7-8 and TRBJ1-4, is GAGVSQSPRYKVAKRGQDVALRCDPISGHVSLFWYQQALGQGPEFLTYFQNEAQLDKSGLPSDRFFAERPEGSVSTLKIQRTQQEDSAVYLCASSLGTWNNEKLFFGSGTQLSVL.

The chain recombines TRBV27 with TRBJ2-6; D may be TRBD1 (6 bases). V was clipped by 1 base and J by 4 bases, with 8 bases between them. This CDR3 spans 15 amino acids. Germline V gives CDR1 MNHEY, CDR2 SMNVEV (reference sequence). The CDR3 is CASSLWGPGANVLTF. The CDR3 region has the DNA TGTGCCAGCAGTTTATGGGGGCCAGGGGCCAACGTCCTGACTTTC.

This chain joins TRBV3-1 (or the pseudogene TRBV3-2) and TRBJ2-2, with D uncertain. The V end lost 4 bases, the J end lost 2 bases, and 14 bases lay between the germline ends. CDR1 and CDR2 (germline): LGHDT, YNNKEL (reference sequence). This CDR3 spans 16 amino acids. In DNA, the CDR3 is TGTGCCAGCAGCCCGATCTGGCTACCAAACACCGGGGAGCTGTTTTTT. Its translation: CASSPIWLPNTGELFF.